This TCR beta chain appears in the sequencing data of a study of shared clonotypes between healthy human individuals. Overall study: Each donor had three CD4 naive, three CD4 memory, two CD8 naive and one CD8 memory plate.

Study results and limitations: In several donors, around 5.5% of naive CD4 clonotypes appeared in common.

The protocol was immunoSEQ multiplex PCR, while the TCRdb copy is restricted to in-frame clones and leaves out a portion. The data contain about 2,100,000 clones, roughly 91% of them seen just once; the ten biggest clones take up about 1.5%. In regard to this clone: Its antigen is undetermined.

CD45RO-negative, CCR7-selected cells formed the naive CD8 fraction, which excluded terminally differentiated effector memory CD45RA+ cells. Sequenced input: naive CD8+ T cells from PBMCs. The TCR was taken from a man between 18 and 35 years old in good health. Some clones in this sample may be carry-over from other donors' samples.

CDR3 bases: TGTGCCAGCTCCCCTCGGGACAGGGGTAACACCGGGGAGCTGTTTTTT. It is translated as CASSPRDRGNTGELFF. The V gene is TRBV18, the J gene TRBJ2-2; 10 bases line up with TRBD1. The CDR3 contains 16 residues. Germline CDR1 and CDR2: KGHSH and LQKENI. Trimming took 6 bases from V and 2 from J; bases not matched to a gene: 6.